Below are 8 T cell receptor beta chains sequenced from a single sample in a study of blood T cells in healthy people across ages. A sample-barcoded 5' primer and a J-beta primer mix were used in a second PCR of roughly 7 to 12 cycles. TCRdb re-called the 5' RACE reads through MiXCR, storing one row per CDR3 protein. The table lists about 620,000 distinct CDR3 sequences, roughly half of them singletons. Sequencing was performed on blood. The receptor set was obtained from a woman older than 75 in good health.

This chain uses TRBV10-3 with TRBJ2-2; D tentatively fits TRBD1 or TRBD2 (6 bases each). Trimming removed 3 bases from V and 7 bases from J, with 15 bases in between. This CDR3 region has 15 residues. Germline CDR1 and CDR2: ENHRY and SYGVKD. CDR3: CAISETGATVGELFF. CDR3 DNA: TGTGCCATCAGTGAAACGGGGGCGACGGTCGGGGAGCTGTTTTTT.

The chain uses TRBV28 and TRBJ1-5; a weak D match, TRBD1 (5 bases). With 6 bases removed from V and 0 bases from J, the gap between germline ends came to 9 bases. Germline-derived CDR1 and CDR2 are MDHEN and SYDVKM. The CDR3 consists of 14 residues. The CDR3 DNA is TGTGCCAGCAGCCGCAGGGATAGCAATCAGCCCCAGCATTTT. Residues: CASSRRDSNQPQHF.

The V gene is TRBV20-1, the J gene TRBJ2-5; D not certain. With the DNA end fitting TRBJ2-7 better, the J assignment may be wrong. Germline CDR1 reads DFQATT; CDR2 reads SNEGSKA (reference sequence). The CDR3 consists of 15 residues. The CDR3, as DNA: TGCAGTGCTAGGTTTGCTGAGGATATAACCTACGAGCAGTACTTC. It specifies CSARFAEDITYEQYF.

The gene calls are TRBV7-9 and TRBJ1-1; no reliable D call. CDR1 and CDR2 from the germline V gene are SEHNR and FQNEAQ (reference sequence). The V and J ends lost 4 bases and 1 base respectively, with 7 bases between them. The CDR3 length is 13 residues. CDR3 nucleotide sequence: TGTGCCAGCAGCTCGATGGGGAACACTGAAGCTTTCTTT. As protein: CASSSMGNTEAFF.

At least ten counts were recorded for this clonotype. The gene calls are TRBV29-1 and TRBJ2-1, with 8 bases fitting TRBD2. V lost 6 bases to trimming and J lost 1 base; unmatched junction nucleotides: 5. CDR3 length: 14 amino acids. Per germline, CDR1 SQVTM and CDR2 ANQGSEA. This chain's CDR3 is CSVSGGESYNEQFF. The CDR3 bases are TGCAGCGTGTCGGGGGGGGAATCCTACAATGAGCAGTTCTTC.

This clonotype was observed a handful of times. It may be a read error: a sequence one base away is much more abundant. J is TRBJ2-1 and V is TRBV18, with D unresolved. The end of the DNA is better explained by TRBJ2-7, so the J call may be wrong. In germline, CDR1 is KGHSH, CDR2 LQKENI. CDR3 length equals 14 residues. In DNA, the CDR3 is TGTGCCAGCTCACCCCTTAGGTACTACAATGAGCAGTACTTC. Amino acids: CASSPLRYYNEQYF.

The chain links TRBV12-3 or TRBV12-4 to TRBJ2-1; D is possibly TRBD1 (5 bases). The CDR3 contains 15 residues. The V gene lost 2 bases and the J gene lost 5 bases, with 13 bases spanning the gap. CDR3 residues: CASSLPGSGDNEQFF. CDR3 sequence (DNA): TGTGCCAGCAGTTTACCAGGGTCTGGGGACAATGAGCAGTTCTTC.

This rearrangement joins TRBV11-1 to TRBJ2-3; 10 bases map to TRBD1. The V gene end was trimmed by 5 bases and the J gene end by 3 bases; junction bases not matched to a gene: 5. Germline V gene lookup returns CDR1 SGHAT and CDR2 FQDESV (reference sequence). This CDR3 region has 15 residues. This CDR3 is CASSATGGWTDTQYF. In DNA, the CDR3 is TGTGCCAGCAGCGCGACAGGGGGCTGGACAGATACGCAGTATTTT.